This passage covers 9 T cell receptor beta chains from one sample sequenced in a study of blood T cell repertoires in COVID-19. Using immunoSEQ multiplex PCR, the repertoire was profiled, and TCRdb retains in-frame clones only, with some absent. In the table there are fewer than 400,000 clones, 87% of which are singletons. The sample was PBMCs or T cells enriched from blood (not recorded which). The receptors derive from a woman younger than 30 who had recovered from COVID-19.

This clone turned up a few times. The V gene is TRBV7-9, the J gene TRBJ1-1, with D possibly matching TRBD1 (5 bases). The V and J ends lost 4 bases and 4 bases respectively, with 13 bases between them. Germline values: CDR1 SEHNR, CDR2 FQNEAQ (reference sequence). The CDR3 consists of 14 residues. The CDR3 is CASSWGRSSTEAFF. The DNA of the CDR3 is TGTGCCAGCAGCTGGGGCCGGTCGAGCACTGAAGCTTTCTTT.

J is TRBJ1-1 and V is TRBV28, with 7 bases fitting TRBD1. The CDR3 sequence is 15 residues long. V gave up 2 bases and J gave up 5 bases; unmatched junction bases: 8. The germline V gene has CDR1 MDHEN and CDR2 SYDVKM. CDR3 nucleotide sequence: TGTGCCAGCAGTTTAGGAGGGGGCTTACGGACTGAAGCTTTCTTT. This encodes CASSLGGGLRTEAFF.

The chain is built from TRBV21-1 and TRBJ2-6; TRBD1, the table's D call, was not compared with the DNA. TRBV21-1 is a listed pseudogene. The CDR3 spans 18 residues. Written as DNA, the CDR3 is TGTGCCAGCGTGCCTCCGGGACAGTCCCTCTCTGGGGCCAACGTCCTGACTTTC. This translates into CASVPPGQSLSGANVLTF.

V gene TRBV19 combines with J gene TRBJ1-5; 11 bases line up with TRBD1. This CDR3 region has 16 residues. Germline V gene sequence: CDR1 LNHDA, CDR2 SQIVND (reference sequence). V shed 10 bases and J 2 bases; nucleotides not matched to a gene: 10. The CDR3 sequence is CATDPGQGGGNQPQHF. The DNA for the CDR3 is TGTGCCACAGACCCGGGACAGGGGGGAGGCAATCAGCCCCAGCATTTT.

V gene TRBV28 combines with J gene TRBJ1-4; 8 nucleotides line up with TRBD1. Losses at the gene ends were 7 bases for V and 8 bases for J; bases not matched to a gene: 3. CDR1 and CDR2 (germline): MDHEN, SYDVKM. This CDR3 region has 12 residues. CDR3 nucleotides: TGTGCCAGCAAAACAGGGGGAGAAAAACTGTTTTTT. Translating gives CASKTGGEKLFF.

The chain uses TRBV7-6 and TRBJ2-3, with 16 bases identical to TRBD2. This CDR3 contains 19 residues. V gave up 5 bases and J gave up 7 bases; unmatched junction bases: 15. The germline V gene encodes CDR1 SGHVS and CDR2 FNYEAQ. Here the CDR3 reads CASSADPGTSGGVPYTQYF. The DNA for the CDR3 is TGTGCCAGCAGCGCCGATCCCGGGACTAGCGGGGGGGTACCATATACGCAGTATTTT.

The rearrangement joins TRBV7-6 to TRBJ2-5; D is perhaps TRBD1 (6 bases). Trimming cost V 5 bases and J 1 base, with 20 bases left between them. The CDR3 totals 17 residues. CDR1 is SGHVS, CDR2 FNYEAQ, per germline. DNA for the CDR3: TGTGCCAGCAGCACCCAGGGGCAGGCACAATTCCAAGAGACCCAGTACTTC. Translating gives CASSTQGQAQFQETQYF.

This sequence joins TRBV18 and TRBJ1-4; D unresolved. Germline CDR1 reads KGHSH; CDR2 reads LQKENI. The CDR3 sequence is 14 residues long. V was trimmed by 6 bases and J by 0 bases, leaving 8 bases between them. Written as DNA, the CDR3 is TGTGCCAGCTCGAGATCTGCAACTAATGAAAAACTGTTTTTT. As protein: CASSRSATNEKLFF. Full variable domain (remainder filled in from reference TRBV18 and TRBJ1-4): NAGVMQNPRHLVRRRGQEARLRCSPMKGHSHVYWYRQLPEEGLKFMVYLQKENIIDESGMPKERFSAEFPKEGPSILRIQQVVRGDSAAYFCASSRSATNEKLFFGSGTQLSVL.

The chain combines TRBV5-6 with TRBJ2-7; 8 bases line up with TRBD1. The CDR3 has 16 residues. Unmatched junction bases numbered 7, after V lost 0 bases and J lost 2 bases. From germline, CDR1 is SGHDT and CDR2 YYEEEE. The CDR3 spells CASSLAPPDRAYEQYF. The CDR3 region has the DNA TGTGCCAGCAGCTTGGCCCCCCCGGACAGGGCCTACGAGCAGTACTTC.